The present entry profiles one T cell receptor (beta chain) with its context. Its specificity is unknown. The data derive from a study of a mutant IDH1 vaccine in newly diagnosed glioma. Time point indicated: week 5, during vaccination. Every single dose of the vaccine, 300 ug of mutant IDH1 20-mer peptide, came with topical imiquimod. The J segment lost 8 bases and the V segment lost 4 bases, leaving 9 bases of the junction unmatched. Germline CDR1 is SEHNR and CDR2 is FQNEAQ (reference sequence). This CDR3 is built from 15 residues. Broader study findings: Pseudoprogression seemingly bore no relation to changes in top peripheral T cell clonotypes.

The data were produced by immunoSEQ multiplex PCR, yet TCRdb's version contains in-frame clones alone and is incomplete. Of tens of thousands of clones listed, around 78% were seen once; the top ten hold roughly 5%. Sample: PBMCs, taken from a glioma patient whose treatment included an IDH1 peptide vaccine. The sequence derives from a man aged 50-60 years with glioma. The chain combines TRBV7-9 with TRBJ1-5, with 9 bases identical to TRBD1. The CDR3 region is CASSSLTGGREPQHF. The CDR3 DNA reads as TGTGCCAGCAGCTCCCTGACAGGGGGTCGGGAGCCCCAGCATTTT.